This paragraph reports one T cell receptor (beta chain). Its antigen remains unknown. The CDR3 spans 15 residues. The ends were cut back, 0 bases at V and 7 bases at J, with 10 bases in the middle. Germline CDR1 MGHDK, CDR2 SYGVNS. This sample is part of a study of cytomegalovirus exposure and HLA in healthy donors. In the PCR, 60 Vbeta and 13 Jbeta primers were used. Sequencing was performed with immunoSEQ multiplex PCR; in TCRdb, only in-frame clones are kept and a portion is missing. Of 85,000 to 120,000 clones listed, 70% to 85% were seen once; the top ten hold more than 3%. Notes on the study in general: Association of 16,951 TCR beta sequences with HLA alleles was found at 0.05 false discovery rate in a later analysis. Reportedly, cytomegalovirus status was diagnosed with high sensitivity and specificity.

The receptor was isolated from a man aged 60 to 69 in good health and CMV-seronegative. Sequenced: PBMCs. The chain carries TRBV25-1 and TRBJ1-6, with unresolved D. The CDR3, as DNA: TGTGCCAGCAGTGAATATTCGACGGGAAATTCACCCCTCCACTTT. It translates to CASSEYSTGNSPLHF. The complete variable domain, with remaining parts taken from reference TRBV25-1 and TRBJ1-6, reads EADIYQTPRYLVIGTGKKITLECSQTMGHDKMYWYQQDPGMELHLIHYSYGVNSTEKGDLSSESTVSRIRTEHFPLTLESARPSHTSQYLCASSEYSTGNSPLHFGNGTRLTVT.